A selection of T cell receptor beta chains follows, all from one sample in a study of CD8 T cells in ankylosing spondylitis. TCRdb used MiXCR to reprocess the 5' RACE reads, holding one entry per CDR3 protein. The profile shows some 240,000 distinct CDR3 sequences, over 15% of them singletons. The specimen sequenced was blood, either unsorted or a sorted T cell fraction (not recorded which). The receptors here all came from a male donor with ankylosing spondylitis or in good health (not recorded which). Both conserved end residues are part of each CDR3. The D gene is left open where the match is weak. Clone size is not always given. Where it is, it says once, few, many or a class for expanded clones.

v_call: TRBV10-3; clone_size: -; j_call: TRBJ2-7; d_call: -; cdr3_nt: TGTGCCATCGGTGGTGATGCGGGAAAAATTCCCTACGAGCAGTACTTC; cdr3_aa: CAIGGDAGKIPYEQYF
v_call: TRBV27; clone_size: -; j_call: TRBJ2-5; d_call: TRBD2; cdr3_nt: TGTGCCAGCACCTCATCGGGACTACCACAAGAGACCCAGTACTTC; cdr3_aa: CASTSSGLPQETQYF
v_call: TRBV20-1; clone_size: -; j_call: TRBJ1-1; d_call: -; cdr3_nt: TGCAGTGCTAGGTCAATGCCGGGGGTTGGCACTGAAGCTTTCTTT; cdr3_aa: CSARSMPGVGTEAFF
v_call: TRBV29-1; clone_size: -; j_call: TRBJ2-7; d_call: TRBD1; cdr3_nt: TGCAGCGTTGAAGGGGGGGGACAGGGGTTCTACGAGCAGTACTTC; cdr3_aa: CSVEGGGQGFYEQYF
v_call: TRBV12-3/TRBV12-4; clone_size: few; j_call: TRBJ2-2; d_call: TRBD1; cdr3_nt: TGTGCCAGCAGTTCCCCCGGGACAGGCAGAACAGGGATGCCCGGGGAGCTGTTTTTT; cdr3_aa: CASSSPGTGRTGMPGELFF
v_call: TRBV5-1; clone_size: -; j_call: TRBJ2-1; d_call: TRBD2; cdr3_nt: TGCGCCAGCAGCTTAAGCGGGAGTTTCAATGAGCAGTTCTTC; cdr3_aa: CASSLSGSFNEQFF
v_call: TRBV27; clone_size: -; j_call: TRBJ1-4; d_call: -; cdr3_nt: TGTGCCAGCAGTAGATGGACAGATTATGCAACTAATGAAAAACTGTTTTTT; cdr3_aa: CASSRWTDYATNEKLFF
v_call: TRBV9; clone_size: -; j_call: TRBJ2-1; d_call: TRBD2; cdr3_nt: TGTGCCAGCAGCCCGGGACTAGCGGGAGGAACAAGCATTGAGCAGTTCTTC; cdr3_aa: CASSPGLAGGTSIEQFF
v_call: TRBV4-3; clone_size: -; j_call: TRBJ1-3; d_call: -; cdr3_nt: TGCGCCAGCAGCCAAACCCAGGACAGTGGAAACACCATATATTTT; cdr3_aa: CASSQTQDSGNTIYF
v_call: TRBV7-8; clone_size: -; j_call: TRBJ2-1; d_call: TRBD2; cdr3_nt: TGTGCCAGCAGCTTAGACGTAGCGGGGCTAAATGAGCAGTTCTTC; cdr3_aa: CASSLDVAGLNEQFF
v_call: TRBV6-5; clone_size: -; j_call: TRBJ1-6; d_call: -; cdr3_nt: TGTGCCAGCAGTCTCTCGTGGGGCAATTCACCCCTCCACTTT; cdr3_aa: CASSLSWGNSPLHF
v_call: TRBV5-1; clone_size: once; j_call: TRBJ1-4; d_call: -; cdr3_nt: TGCGCCAGCAGCGTTGATCACAATTGGGGGGAAAAACTGTTTTTT; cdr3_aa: CASSVDHNWGEKLFF
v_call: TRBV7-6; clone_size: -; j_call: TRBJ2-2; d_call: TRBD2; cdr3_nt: TGTGCCAGCAGCTTAGCTACTAGCGGGAGTTGGGCCACCGGGGAGCTGTTTTTT; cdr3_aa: CASSLATSGSWATGELFF
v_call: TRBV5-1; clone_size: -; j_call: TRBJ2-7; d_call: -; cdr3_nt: TGCGCCAGCAGCTTGGCAGGGCCTCTGTACGAGCAGTACTTC; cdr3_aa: CASSLAGPLYEQYF
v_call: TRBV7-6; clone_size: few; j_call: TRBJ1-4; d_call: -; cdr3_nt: TGTGCCAGCAGCTCCGAAGTTGCAACTAATGAAAAACTGTTTTTT; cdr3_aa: CASSSEVATNEKLFF
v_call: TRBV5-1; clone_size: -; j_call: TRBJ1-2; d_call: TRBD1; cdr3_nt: TGCGCCAGCAGCACGACAGGGAGCCCACTAGACTATGGCTACACCTTC; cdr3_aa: CASSTTGSPLDYGYTF
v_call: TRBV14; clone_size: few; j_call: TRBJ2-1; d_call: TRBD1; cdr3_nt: TGTGCCAGCAGCCAATATCCGGGACAGGGACAGTACAATGAGCAGTTCTTC; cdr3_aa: CASSQYPGQGQYNEQFF
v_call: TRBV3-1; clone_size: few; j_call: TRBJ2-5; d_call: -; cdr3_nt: TGTGCCAGCAGCCTGTACGGAGAGTACCAAGAGACCCAGTACTTC; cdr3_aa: CASSLYGEYQETQYF
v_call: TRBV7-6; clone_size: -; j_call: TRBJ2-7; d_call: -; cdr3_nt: TGTGCCAGCAGCTTAGCTGGTAGCCTCTCCTACGAGCAGTACTTC; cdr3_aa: CASSLAGSLSYEQYF